This paragraph covers one T cell receptor (beta chain) sequence. What it binds is not known. The data were obtained in a study of OX40 agonist ivuxolimab in advanced cancers. Study-wide results and limits: Expanded clones were, on average, more numerous among CD8+ T cells than CD4+.

The assay was immunoSEQ multiplex PCR, and TCRdb's table has in-frame clones only and misses some. This table has about 77,000 clones, roughly 90% appearing once. J was trimmed by 0 bases and V by 0 bases; bases with no gene match: 0. Germline lookup yields CDR1 ENHRY and CDR2 SYGVKD. The length of the CDR3 is 16 residues. The receptor's source is an adult with an advanced solid tumor such as melanoma, head and neck, liver or kidney cancer. Sequenced material: CD4+ or CD8+ T cells sorted from blood, taken in a trial of the OX40 agonist ivuxolimab. The chain carries TRBV10-3 and TRBJ1-5; 9 bases map to TRBD1. DNA for the CDR3: TGTGCCATCAGTGAGTCGGGACAGGGTAGCAATCAGCCCCAGCATTTT. Translating it yields CAISESGQGSNQPQHF.